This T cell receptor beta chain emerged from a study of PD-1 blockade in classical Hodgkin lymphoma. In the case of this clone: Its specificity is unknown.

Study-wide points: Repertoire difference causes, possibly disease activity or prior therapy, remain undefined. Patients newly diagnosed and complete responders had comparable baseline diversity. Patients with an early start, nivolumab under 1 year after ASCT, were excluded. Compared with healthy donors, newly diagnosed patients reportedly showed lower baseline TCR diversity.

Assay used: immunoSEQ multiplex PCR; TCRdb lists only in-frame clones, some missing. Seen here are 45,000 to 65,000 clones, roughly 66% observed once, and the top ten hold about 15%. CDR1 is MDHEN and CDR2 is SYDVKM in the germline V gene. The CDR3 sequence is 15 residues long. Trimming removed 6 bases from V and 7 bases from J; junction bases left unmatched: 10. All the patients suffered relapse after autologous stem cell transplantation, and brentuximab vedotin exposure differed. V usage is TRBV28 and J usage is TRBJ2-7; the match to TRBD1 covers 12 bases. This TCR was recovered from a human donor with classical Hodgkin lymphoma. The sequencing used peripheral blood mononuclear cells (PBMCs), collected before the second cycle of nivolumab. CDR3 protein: CASSEAGTGGGEQYF. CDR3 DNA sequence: TGTGCCAGCAGCGAAGCCGGGACAGGGGGCGGGGAGCAGTACTTC.